This entry concerns a single T cell receptor beta chain. The source of the sample is a study of shared T cell receptors in the human thymus. Libraries were prepared by immunoSEQ multiplex PCR; TCRdb keeps only in-frame clonotypes and omits some of them. This table holds about 660,000 clones, 85% to 90% found once. Separately, the same data were catalogued under a study of human thymus T cells. This second report adds: Thymus pieces cut out during corrective heart surgery were the tissue that was used. It looked as if thymic and blood repertoires used V and J genes in a biased way. Related studies noted strongly shared thymic repertoires across unrelated people.

The sequencing sample was made of thymocytes. The source of this sequence is a boy in the first two years of life with a congenital heart defect.

This chain's CDR3 is CASSLQGGYEQYF. As DNA, the CDR3 is TGTGCCAGCAGCTTACAGGGAGGGTACGAGCAGTACTTC. The chain joins TRBV5-4 to TRBJ2-7, with a tentative D call TRBD2 (7 bases). Germline V lookup: CDR1 SGHNT, CDR2 YYREEE (reference sequence). This CDR3 comprises 13 residues. Trimming cost V 2 bases and J 4 bases, with 10 bases left between them.